Sequencing of this TCR beta chain was carried out in a study of T cells in localized non-small cell lung cancer. Free of atypia, the adjacent lung was collected at least 2 cm away from the tumor margin. The CDR3 totals 15 residues. The V end lost 7 bases, the J end lost 0 bases, and 15 bases lay between the germline ends. Germline CDR1 and CDR2: SGHRS and YFSETQ. The study, taken as a whole, reports: The study detected a median around 50 of the top 100 tumor clones in adjacent lung. Clonality peaked in uninvolved adjacent lung rather than tumor.

This clone was counted between two and nine times. Antigen unknown. The assay was immunoSEQ multiplex PCR, and TCRdb's table has in-frame clones only and misses some. The table includes over a thousand clones, 23% detected once. The chain is built from TRBV5-1 and TRBJ2-3; D may match TRBD1 or TRBD2 (5 bases each). The TCR sequence derives from a male donor at least 60 years old with stage I lung adenocarcinoma. Sequencing used normal lung tissue next to the tumor, obtained before any cancer treatment. The CDR3 loop is CASGGGAGSTDTQYF. The CDR3, as DNA: TGCGCCAGCGGGGGTGGAGCAGGAAGCACAGATACGCAGTATTTT.